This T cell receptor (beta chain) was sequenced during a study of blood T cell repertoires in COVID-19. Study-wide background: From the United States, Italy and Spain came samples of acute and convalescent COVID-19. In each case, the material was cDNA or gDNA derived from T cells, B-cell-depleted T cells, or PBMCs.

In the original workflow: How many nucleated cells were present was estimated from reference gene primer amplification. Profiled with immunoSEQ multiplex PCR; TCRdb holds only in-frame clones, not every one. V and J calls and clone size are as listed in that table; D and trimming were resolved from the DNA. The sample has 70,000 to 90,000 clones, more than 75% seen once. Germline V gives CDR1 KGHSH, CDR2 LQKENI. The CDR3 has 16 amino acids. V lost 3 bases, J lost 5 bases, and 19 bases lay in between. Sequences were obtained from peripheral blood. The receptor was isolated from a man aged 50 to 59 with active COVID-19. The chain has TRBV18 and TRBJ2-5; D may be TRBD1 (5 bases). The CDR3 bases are TGTGCCAGCTCACCTGTTCAGGGTGGAGTGGGGGAGACCCAGTACTTC. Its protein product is CASSPVQGGVGETQYF.